A single sample is the source of the 30 T cell receptor beta chains below, sequenced in a study of blood T cell repertoires in COVID-19 (dated by TCRdb to the early 2020s). Libraries were made using the immunoSEQ multiplex PCR assay. The table was pulled from immuneACCESS by TCRdb, which kept in-frame rearrangements only. Such tables lose some clones; where checked, under half of the loss comes from unresolved V genes, and the rest has no known cause. Present in this sample are 150,000 to 250,000 clones, roughly 84% of which were seen just once. The ten largest clones capture 7.5% of the sample. Sequenced sample: PBMCs or T cells enriched from blood (not recorded which). Receptors originate from a man aged 35 to 55 who had recovered from COVID-19.

This sequence joins TRBV6-5 and TRBJ2-7; a possible D gene is TRBD1 (6 bases). Trimming removed 3 bases from V and 4 bases from J, with 13 bases in between. The CDR3 spans 14 residues. Germline CDR1 and CDR2: MNHEY and SVGAGI. CDR3: CASSYTYRAYEQYF. CDR3 in DNA: TGTGCCAGCAGTTATACGTACAGGGCATACGAGCAGTACTTC.

This clone showed up just a few times. V usage is TRBV2 and J usage is TRBJ2-7; TRBD2 is a possible D gene (5 bases). Germline CDR1 reads SNHLY; CDR2 reads FYNNEI. The CDR3 contains 12 residues. Trimming shortened V by 4 bases and J by 3 bases, and 7 bases separated the two germline ends. The CDR3 DNA reads TGTGCCAGCAGTGCTCGGGGCTACGAGCAGTACTTC. It yields the protein CASSARGYEQYF.

The V gene is TRBV9, the J gene TRBJ2-1, with D perhaps matching TRBD2 (6 bases). Trimming removed 2 bases at V and 8 bases at J, with 11 bases between. This CDR3 has 13 residues. Germline CDR1 reads SGDLS; CDR2 reads YYNGEE. CDR3 sequence (DNA): TGTGCCAGCAGCGTGGGGGGACTTGATGAGCAGTTCTTC. It yields the protein CASSVGGLDEQFF.

The chain links TRBV18 to TRBJ2-2; perhaps TRBD2 as D (6 bases). In germline, CDR1 is KGHSH, CDR2 LQKENI. Trimming removed 2 bases from V and 1 base from J, with 14 bases in between. CDR3 length: 17 residues. CDR3 in DNA: TGTGCCAGCTCACCAGGGGCGGGGAAATGGAACACCGGGGAGCTGTTTTTT. Translating it yields CASSPGAGKWNTGELFF.

The chain is built from TRBV6-6 and TRBJ2-7, with 9 bases matching TRBD2. The germline V gene has CDR1 MNHNY and CDR2 SVGAGI (reference sequence). V shed 2 bases, J shed 2 bases, and the junction held 4 bases outside the gene matches. This CDR3 contains 15 residues. CDR3 residues: CASSYGRGGPYEQYF. The CDR3 nucleotides are TGTGCCAGCAGTTACGGGCGGGGGGGTCCCTACGAGCAGTACTTC.

The gene calls are TRBV21-1 and TRBJ2-7; the D segment call TRBD1 is taken from the table without a DNA check. TRBV21-1 is designated a pseudogene. This CDR3 contains 17 residues. CDR3 sequence (DNA): TGTGCCAGCAGCAAAGACGTTGGTGTAGGGGAACCCTACGAGCAGTACTTC. Protein: CASSKDVGVGEPYEQYF.

This clone was detected only once. The chain couples TRBV19 to TRBJ1-1; 10 bases line up with TRBD1. The CDR3 has 14 amino acids. V lost 6 bases, J lost 3 bases, and 4 bases stayed unmatched. Germline values: CDR1 LNHDA, CDR2 SQIVND (reference sequence). The CDR3 coding sequence is TGTGCCAGTAGGAGACAGGGGGCCGACACTGAAGCTTTCTTT. Translating it yields CASRRQGADTEAFF.

The chain carries TRBV7-8 and TRBJ1-5; 8 bases are shared with TRBD1. The CDR3 contains 18 residues. Germline CDR1 is SGHVS and CDR2 is FQNEAQ. With 3 bases clipped from V and 0 bases from J, the junction kept 10 bases outside the gene matches. The CDR3 coding sequence is TGTGCCAGCAGCTTTAGTTCGGGACAGGTCAATAGCAATCAGCCCCAGCATTTT. Residues: CASSFSSGQVNSNQPQHF.

The chain joins TRBV19 to TRBJ1-6; D remains ambiguous. Looked up from germline, CDR1 is LNHDA and CDR2 is SQIVND (reference sequence). Trimming took off 5 bases at V and 9 bases at J, with 17 bases between the two ends. This CDR3 is built from 15 residues. CDR3 amino acids: CASSPGGGSSSPLHF. DNA for the CDR3: TGTGCCAGTAGTCCCGGTGGAGGGAGTAGTTCACCCCTCCACTTT.

The V gene is TRBV5-1, the J gene TRBJ2-5; D might be TRBD1 (5 bases). Trimming took 4 bases from V and 2 from J, leaving 9 bases between them. This CDR3 is built from 13 residues. Germline CDR1 is SGHRS and CDR2 is YFSETQ. CDR3 residues: CASSLRQQETQYF. Written as DNA, the CDR3 is TGCGCCAGCAGCCTCCGACAGCAAGAGACCCAGTACTTC.

The rearrangement uses TRBV7-2 and TRBJ1-6, with 8 positions matching TRBD1. CDR3 length: 14 amino acids. Germline CDR1 is SGHTA and CDR2 is FQGNSA. Germline trimming cut 8 bases from V and 5 bases from J; bases unmatched to any gene: 5. The CDR3 protein is CASSRQGNNSPLHF. In nucleotides, the CDR3 is TGTGCCAGCTCCCGACAGGGGAATAATTCACCCCTCCACTTT.

V is TRBV2 and J is TRBJ2-7; D might be TRBD1 (6 bases). The CDR3 runs to 14 residues. Germline lookup yields CDR1 SNHLY and CDR2 FYNNEI. The V end lost 6 bases, the J end lost 3 bases, and 15 bases lay between the germline ends. The CDR3 here is CASRRGHLIYEQYF. The CDR3 DNA is TGTGCCAGCAGGAGGGGACACCTTATCTACGAGCAGTACTTC.

V gene TRBV30 combines with J gene TRBJ1-1; 10 bases are shared with TRBD1. The J segment lost 5 bases and the V segment lost 1 base, leaving 4 bases of the junction unmatched. The CDR3 spans 14 residues. CDR1 is GTSNPN, CDR2 SVGIG, per germline (reference sequence). Here the CDR3 reads CAWSARTGGTEAFF. CDR3 in DNA: TGTGCCTGGAGTGCCCGGACAGGGGGGACTGAAGCTTTCTTT.

The chain uses TRBV3-1 (or the pseudogene TRBV3-2) and TRBJ1-1, with a tentative D call TRBD1 (5 bases). The ends were cut back, 5 bases at V and 2 bases at J, with 9 bases in the middle. The length of the CDR3 is 13 residues. In germline, CDR1 is LGHDT, CDR2 YNNKEL (reference sequence). CDR3 in DNA: TGTGCCAGCAGCTACACAGGAAACACTGAAGCTTTCTTT. It specifies CASSYTGNTEAFF.

The J gene is TRBJ1-1, the V gene TRBV19; 9 nucleotides match TRBD1. The V and J ends lost 7 bases and 5 bases, in that order; junction bases with no gene match: 17. The CDR3 loop spans 17 amino acids. CDR1 LNHDA and CDR2 SQIVND come from the germline V gene (reference sequence). In DNA, the CDR3 is TGTGCCAGTACCAAGCTGGGCCCCCAGACAGGGGGTACTGAAGCTTTCTTT. Amino acids: CASTKLGPQTGGTEAFF.

The CDR3, as DNA: TGTGCCAGCAGCCAATCTTCAGGGAATCAGCCCCAGCATTTT. Protein product: CASSQSSGNQPQHF. The chain couples TRBV3-1 (or the pseudogene TRBV3-2) to TRBJ1-5; D might be TRBD1 (5 bases). V lost 2 bases and J 4 bases, leaving 9 bases between the germline ends. CDR3 size: 14 residues. CDR1 is LGHDT and CDR2 is YNNKEL in the germline V gene (reference sequence).

V is TRBV7-2 and J is TRBJ2-5, with 8 bases identical to TRBD2. The germline V gene has CDR1 SGHTA and CDR2 FQGNSA. V was pared by 2 bases and J by 6 bases, with 11 bases of the junction left unmatched. The CDR3 contains 16 residues. The CDR3 is CASSLSFAGGAQTQYF. The DNA for the CDR3 is TGTGCCAGCAGCTTAAGTTTTGCGGGGGGCGCGCAGACCCAGTACTTC.

The chain combines TRBV5-4 with TRBJ2-7, with D perhaps TRBD1 (5 bases). Germline lookup yields CDR1 SGHNT and CDR2 YYREEE (reference sequence). The V gene lost 1 base and the J gene lost 4 bases, with 9 bases spanning the gap. The CDR3 has 13 residues. The CDR3 DNA follows: TGTGCCAGCAGCTTGCAAGGGGCGTACGAGCAGTACTTC. Translating gives CASSLQGAYEQYF.

V usage is TRBV27 and J usage is TRBJ1-1; 7 nucleotides line up with TRBD1. The J segment lost 1 base and the V segment lost 5 bases, leaving 10 bases of the junction unmatched. The germline CDR1 and CDR2 sequences are MNHEY and SMNVEV (reference sequence). The CDR3 length is 16 residues. The DNA for the CDR3 is TGTGCCAGCAGTCCCCGACAGGGTCTCCCGAACACTGAAGCTTTCTTT. Amino acids: CASSPRQGLPNTEAFF.

V usage is TRBV10-2 and J usage is TRBJ2-7; D is perhaps TRBD2 (6 bases). Between the trimmed V and J ends, which lost 6 bases and 0 bases, there was a span of 12 bases. Germline-derived CDR1 and CDR2 are WSHSY and SAAADI. This CDR3 comprises 14 residues. The CDR3 spells CASRLDGSSYEQYF. The CDR3 DNA is TGCGCCAGCAGGCTCGACGGGAGCTCCTACGAGCAGTACTTC.

The chain combines TRBV19 with TRBJ2-3, with 13 bases matching TRBD2. The CDR3 consists of 17 residues. Per the germline V gene, CDR1 is LNHDA and CDR2 is SQIVND (reference sequence). With V trimmed by 3 bases and J by 0 bases, 3 bases remained unmatched. The CDR3 DNA follows: TGTGCCAGTAGTATTCGACTAGCGGGGGGTAGCACAGATACGCAGTATTTT. The encoded protein is CASSIRLAGGSTDTQYF.

This clone showed up just once. The genes are TRBV20-1 and TRBJ2-3, with unresolved D. This CDR3 spans 13 amino acids. From germline, CDR1 is DFQATT and CDR2 SNEGSKA (reference sequence). Trimming pared 3 bases from V and 0 bases from J, leaving 7 bases between. The CDR3 DNA reads TGCAGTGCTAGTTCGCTAAGCACAGATACGCAGTATTTT. This encodes CSASSLSTDTQYF.

The chain carries TRBV6-5 and TRBJ1-2; 10 nucleotides agree with TRBD1. The J segment lost 7 bases and the V segment lost 7 bases, leaving 9 bases of the junction unmatched. CDR3 length: 14 residues. Germline CDR1 is MNHEY and CDR2 is SVGAGI. The CDR3: CASTRDRGWSGYTF. The CDR3 nucleotides read TGTGCCAGCACCCGGGACAGGGGCTGGTCTGGCTACACCTTC.

This chain uses TRBV6-5 with TRBJ1-1; possible D gene TRBD1, 6 bases. Trimming removed 8 bases at V and 0 bases at J, with 10 bases between. Germline V lookup: CDR1 MNHEY, CDR2 SVGAGI. CDR3 length equals 13 residues. The CDR3 is CASQGQLNTEAFF. CDR3 DNA: TGTGCCAGCCAAGGACAGTTGAACACTGAAGCTTTCTTT.

V is TRBV3-1 (or the pseudogene TRBV3-2) and J is TRBJ2-7; D is possibly TRBD2 (5 bases). Trimming removed 1 base from V and 2 bases from J, with 15 bases in between. Per germline, CDR1 LGHDT and CDR2 YNNKEL (reference sequence). The CDR3 runs 16 residues. CDR3 DNA: TGTGCCAGCAGCCAAGTTTTCCCGGGATCTACCTACGAGCAGTACTTC. It encodes CASSQVFPGSTYEQYF.

The chain uses TRBV19 and TRBJ1-4; D not resolved. Germline values: CDR1 LNHDA, CDR2 SQIVND (reference sequence). V lost 8 bases and J lost 7, with 11 bases in between. The CDR3 loop spans 12 amino acids. The CDR3 spells CASHQSGEKLFF. CDR3 DNA sequence: TGTGCCAGTCATCAATCGGGTGAAAAACTGTTTTTT. Full variable domain (remainder filled in from reference TRBV19 and TRBJ1-4): DGGITQSPKYLFRKEGQNVTLSCEQNLNHDAMYWYRQDPGQGLRLIYYSQIVNDFQKGDIAEGYSVSREKKESFPLTVTSAQKNPTAFYLCASHQSGEKLFFGSGTQLSVL.

The genes are TRBV5-1 and TRBJ1-1, with D possibly being TRBD1 (6 bases). CDR1 is SGHRS, CDR2 YFSETQ, per germline. V lost 0 bases to trimming and J lost 6 bases, with 27 bases between them. The CDR3 contains 19 residues. CDR3 nucleotide sequence: TGCGCCAGCAGCTTGGAACAGGGAGTGAGAAAGTCAGTGCTTCCTGAAGCTTTCTTT. It encodes CASSLEQGVRKSVLPEAFF.

The J gene is TRBJ1-5, the V gene TRBV19; 9 nucleotides line up with TRBD1. Germline CDR1 is LNHDA and CDR2 is SQIVND (reference sequence). The CDR3 is 16 residues long. The V segment lost 3 bases and the J segment 0 bases; nucleotides outside the gene matches: 3. The CDR3 is CASSIGTGHSNQPQHF. Here the CDR3 DNA reads TGTGCCAGTAGTATTGGGACAGGGCATAGCAATCAGCCCCAGCATTTT. The full variable domain, its missing parts supplied by reference TRBV19 and TRBJ1-5, is DGGITQSPKYLFRKEGQNVTLSCEQNLNHDAMYWYRQDPGQGLRLIYYSQIVNDFQKGDIAEGYSVSREKKESFPLTVTSAQKNPTAFYLCASSIGTGHSNQPQHFGDGTRLSIL.

This clone was counted a few times. In DNA form, the CDR3 reads TGTGCCACCAGTGACCGCGGGCCCCCTTTGGAAAAACTGTTTTTT. The encoded protein is CATSDRGPPLEKLFF. This chain joins TRBV24-1 and TRBJ1-4; D ambiguous. Looked up from germline, CDR1 is KGHDR and CDR2 is SFDVKD. The CDR3 totals 15 residues. V lost 4 bases, J lost 8 bases, and 16 bases lay in between.

The J gene is TRBJ1-1, the V gene TRBV11-2; perhaps TRBD1 as D (6 bases). CDR3 length: 14 amino acids. With 5 bases removed from V and 0 bases from J, the gap between germline ends came to 10 bases. Germline values: CDR1 SGHAT, CDR2 FQNNGV. DNA of the CDR3: TGTGCCAGCAGCCTACAGGGTATGAACACTGAAGCTTTCTTT. It encodes CASSLQGMNTEAFF.